The next 3 T cell receptor beta chains were all read from a single sample in a study of T cell responses to AZD1222 COVID-19 vaccine. This table comes from immunoSEQ multiplex PCR, and its TCRdb copy is limited to in-frame clones, with some not included. The profile covers 100,000 to 150,000 clones, with 90% appearing a single time and about 7% taken by the ten largest. The sample was peripheral blood, taken on day 0 of AZD1222 vaccination. These TCRs come from an adult in good health.

CDR3 amino acids: CATSDRAGANVLTF. CDR3 bases: TGTGCCACCAGTGACAGGGCCGGGGCCAACGTCCTGACTTTC. The chain carries TRBV24-1 and TRBJ2-6; possibly TRBD1 for D (5 bases). Germline assignment: CDR1 KGHDR and CDR2 SFDVKD. CDR3 size: 14 residues. Deletions cut 4 bases from V and 4 bases from J, with 7 bases between.

The DNA for the CDR3 is TGTGCCAGCAGTCCCCGACAGGGGGGAGGAAACACCATATATTTT. Its protein product is CASSPRQGGGNTIYF. V is TRBV28 and J is TRBJ1-3; 9 bases match TRBD1. Germline-derived CDR1 and CDR2 are MDHEN and SYDVKM. The CDR3 sequence is 15 residues long. The J segment lost 4 bases and the V segment lost 5 bases, leaving 6 bases of the junction unmatched.

V and J are TRBV5-8 and TRBJ1-5; D not resolved. V was cut by 0 bases and J by 0 bases, with 4 bases left in between. This CDR3 is built from 14 residues. The germline V gene has CDR1 SGHTS and CDR2 YDEGEE. CDR3 region: CASSLGYSNQPQHF. CDR3 in DNA: TGTGCCAGCAGCTTGGGGTATAGCAATCAGCCCCAGCATTTT.